This T cell receptor (beta chain) originates from a study of monozygotic twins with inflammatory bowel disease. With respect to this clonotype: Its target is unknown.

CDR1 is SGHKS, CDR2 YYEKEE, per germline (reference sequence). This CDR3 region has 17 residues. After re-calling the 5' RACE reads, TCRdb lists one entry per CDR3 protein, DNA absent. This sample contains around 410,000 distinct CDR3 sequences. Overall study results and limits: Support for any single strong IBD-associated signal or clonotype was not found.

This TCR was sampled from a human donor with ulcerative colitis or Crohn's disease, or a healthy co-twin of an affected twin (not recorded which). Sequencing was carried out using blood. The chain is built from TRBV5-5 and TRBJ1-1. CDR3 protein: CASSLLPINREGAEAFF.